Below, one T cell receptor beta chain is given with its context. This record comes from a study of blood T cell repertoires in COVID-19. Study at large: The United States, Italy and Spain supplied acute and convalescent COVID-19 samples.

Some clones are missing from TCRdb's copy, which holds only in-frame ones; the method was immunoSEQ multiplex PCR. Found here are roughly 49,000 clones, approximately 86% of them singletons; the top ten hold roughly a sixth. Per germline, CDR1 KGHSH and CDR2 LQKENI. Trimming removed 5 bases from V and 3 bases from J; junction bases left unmatched: 0. The CDR3 is made up of 12 amino acids. Sample: peripheral blood. This chain links TRBV18 with TRBJ1-2; TRBD1 agrees at 7 bases. The sequence was obtained from a man aged 35 to 55 with acute or convalescent COVID-19. CDR3 residues: CASSGTDYGYTF. CDR3 sequence (DNA): TGTGCCAGCTCAGGGACAGACTATGGCTACACCTTC.